Below are 5 T cell receptor beta chains sequenced from a single sample in a study of spatial heterogeneity in lung cancer. The study's findings and limits: Intratumoral expanded alpha and beta TCR counts were found to track tumor mutation counts.

From the 5' RACE reads, TCRdb called clonotypes with MiXCR, one entry per CDR3 protein. The table has fewer than 15,000 distinct CDR3 sequences, 4.5% to 6% seen once. Antigens of these TCRs are unknown. This sample's time point: sample taken at primary tumor resection. Specimen: lung tumor tissue, collected at surgery. These TCRs come from a female donor with early-stage non-small cell lung cancer.

This clonotype has ten or more counts. This chain connects TRBV27 to TRBJ2-7; perhaps TRBD2 as D (5 bases). The CDR3 is 12 amino acids. Germline V gene lookup returns CDR1 MNHEY and CDR2 SMNVEV (reference sequence). The germline V and J ends were trimmed by 5 bases and 2 bases, with 7 bases remaining between them. The CDR3 sequence: CASSPGTYEQYF. Written as DNA, the CDR3 is TGTGCCAGCAGTCCGGGGACCTACGAGCAGTACTTC.

This clonotype has ten or more counts. V gene TRBV2 combines with J gene TRBJ2-4; weak D call: TRBD2 (7 bases). The CDR3 extends over 13 amino acids. From germline, CDR1 is SNHLY and CDR2 FYNNEI. V lost 2 bases to trimming and J lost 8 bases, with 10 bases between them. CDR3 loop: CASSETGRDIQYF. CDR3 sequence (DNA): TGTGCCAGCAGTGAAACAGGGAGGGACATTCAGTACTTC. Full variable domain (remainder filled in from reference TRBV2 and TRBJ2-4): EPEVTQTPSHQVTQMGQEVILRCVPISNHLYFYWYRQILGQKVEFLVSFYNNEISEKSEIFDDQFSVERPDGSNFTLKIRSTKLEDSAMYFCASSETGRDIQYFGAGTRLSVL.

This clonotype was picked up many times. The V and J genes are TRBV2 and TRBJ1-6; 7 bases map to TRBD1. Germline V lookup: CDR1 SNHLY, CDR2 FYNNEI. The CDR3 runs to 16 residues. J gave up 7 bases and V 6 bases, and 12 bases lay outside the gene matches. The CDR3 coding sequence is TGTGCCAGCAGGACGAGACAGGGTTTCGGAAATTCACCCCTCCACTTT. It yields the protein CASRTRQGFGNSPLHF.

This clonotype was counted at least ten times. This sequence joins TRBV7-9 and TRBJ2-5; D is unresolved. Germline V gene lookup returns CDR1 SEHNR and CDR2 FQNEAQ (reference sequence). The CDR3 runs to 14 residues. V lost 4 bases and J lost 2, with 11 bases in between. This CDR3 reads CASSYLSDQETQYF. CDR3 bases: TGTGCCAGCAGCTATCTCAGCGATCAAGAGACCCAGTACTTC.

This clonotype was recorded many times. The chain couples TRBV28 to TRBJ1-4, with 10 bases that match TRBD1. J gave up 7 bases and V 5 bases, and 7 bases lay outside the gene matches. Germline V gene sequence: CDR1 MDHEN, CDR2 SYDVKM. The CDR3 covers 15 residues. CDR3 nucleotides: TGTGCCAGCAGTCCAATGACAGGGGGCGGTGAAAAACTGTTTTTT. It encodes CASSPMTGGGEKLFF.